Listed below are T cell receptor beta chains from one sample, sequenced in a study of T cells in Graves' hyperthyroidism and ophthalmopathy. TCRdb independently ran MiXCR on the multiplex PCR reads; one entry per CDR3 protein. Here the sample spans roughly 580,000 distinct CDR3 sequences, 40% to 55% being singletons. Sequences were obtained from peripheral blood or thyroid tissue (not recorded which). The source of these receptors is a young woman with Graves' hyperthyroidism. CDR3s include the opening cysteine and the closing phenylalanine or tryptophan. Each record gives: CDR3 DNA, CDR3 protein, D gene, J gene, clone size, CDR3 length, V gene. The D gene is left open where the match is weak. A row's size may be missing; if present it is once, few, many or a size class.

CDR3nt: TGTGCCTCCAGTGGGAGGCTCTCTGGGGCCAACGTCCTGACTTTC; CDR3aa: CASSGRLSGANVLTF; d_gene: .; j_gene: TRBJ2-6; abundance: once; len: 15; v_gene: TRBV10-3
CDR3nt: TGTGCCAGCCACACACGAGGCTTAGGAACGGAGCAGTACTTC; CDR3aa: CASHTRGLGTEQYF; d_gene: .; j_gene: TRBJ2-7; abundance: .; len: 14; v_gene: TRBV7-2
CDR3nt: TGTGCCAGCAGCTTCCCGGGACAGGGGACAGGGAACACTGAAGCTTTCTTT; CDR3aa: CASSFPGQGTGNTEAFF; d_gene: TRBD1; j_gene: TRBJ1-1; abundance: .; len: 17; v_gene: TRBV7-3
CDR3nt: TGTGCCAGCAGTCGCGGGGGCGGGACAGATGAAAAACTGTTTTTT; CDR3aa: CASSRGGGTDEKLFF; d_gene: TRBD1; j_gene: TRBJ1-4; abundance: .; len: 15; v_gene: TRBV7-9
CDR3nt: TGCAGCTCCGGGACTAGCGGGAACTACGAGCAGTACTTC; CDR3aa: CSSGTSGNYEQYF; d_gene: TRBD2; j_gene: TRBJ2-7; abundance: .; len: 13; v_gene: TRBV29-1
CDR3nt: TGCGCCAGCAGCCCCACTACCACCGGGGAGCTGTTTTTT; CDR3aa: CASSPTTTGELFF; d_gene: .; j_gene: TRBJ2-2; abundance: .; len: 13; v_gene: TRBV5-1
CDR3nt: TGTGCCAGCAGTGAAGCTAAGGCTTCGAGCTATGGCTACACCTTC; CDR3aa: CASSEAKASSYGYTF; d_gene: .; j_gene: TRBJ1-2; abundance: many; len: 15; v_gene: TRBV2
CDR3nt: TGTGCCAGCAGCATCGGGACAGCAACCTACGAGCAGTACTTC; CDR3aa: CASSIGTATYEQYF; d_gene: TRBD1; j_gene: TRBJ2-7; abundance: few; len: 14; v_gene: TRBV7-7
CDR3nt: TGTGCCACCAGCAGAGACAGGGGTAGTATTGATTCACCCCTCCACTTT; CDR3aa: CATSRDRGSIDSPLHF; d_gene: .; j_gene: TRBJ1-6; abundance: many; len: 16; v_gene: TRBV15
CDR3nt: TGTGCCAGCCCTTGGGAGGGGCAGCCCCAGCATTTT; CDR3aa: CASPWEGQPQHF; d_gene: .; j_gene: TRBJ1-5; abundance: .; len: 12; v_gene: TRBV7-2
CDR3nt: TGCGCCAGCAGCTTGGCCGTTAGCGGGAGGGTCCACTCTTCGGAGCAGTACTTC; CDR3aa: CASSLAVSGRVHSSEQYF; d_gene: TRBD2; j_gene: TRBJ2-7; abundance: .; len: 18; v_gene: TRBV9
CDR3nt: TGTGCCAGCTCACCACTAGATCCCCGCTATGGCTACACCTTC; CDR3aa: CASSPLDPRYGYTF; d_gene: .; j_gene: TRBJ1-2; abundance: .; len: 14; v_gene: TRBV7-2
CDR3nt: TGTGCCAGTAGTACTCAAGCGACAGGGACGTATGGCTACACCTTC; CDR3aa: CASSTQATGTYGYTF; d_gene: TRBD1; j_gene: TRBJ1-2; abundance: few; len: 15; v_gene: TRBV19
CDR3nt: TGTGCCAGCAGTTACTCGCGAGAAGTTGGGTACGAGCAGTACTTC; CDR3aa: CASSYSREVGYEQYF; d_gene: .; j_gene: TRBJ2-7; abundance: .; len: 15; v_gene: TRBV6-5
CDR3nt: TGTGCCAGCAGCTTCTTTTCGACAGGGGCTGAAGCTTTCTTT; CDR3aa: CASSFFSTGAEAFF; d_gene: TRBD1; j_gene: TRBJ1-1; abundance: few; len: 14; v_gene: TRBV7-9
CDR3nt: TGTGCCAGTGGGACAGCTACTGGGGCCCGCACCATATATTTT; CDR3aa: CASGTATGARTIYF; d_gene: TRBD1; j_gene: TRBJ1-3; abundance: many; len: 14; v_gene: TRBV10-3
CDR3nt: TGTGCCAGCAGCTTAGCGACACTAGCGGGAGCCCCCGGGGAGCTGTTTTTT; CDR3aa: CASSLATLAGAPGELFF; d_gene: TRBD2; j_gene: TRBJ2-2; abundance: .; len: 17; v_gene: TRBV7-2
CDR3nt: TGCAGCGTTGAAGAGGGCAGGGGGGGCGGTGGCTACACCTTC; CDR3aa: CSVEEGRGGGGYTF; d_gene: TRBD1; j_gene: TRBJ1-2; abundance: .; len: 14; v_gene: TRBV29-1
CDR3nt: TGTGCCAGCAGACCCGACAGGGTGGAGGAAAAACTGTTTTTT; CDR3aa: CASRPDRVEEKLFF; d_gene: TRBD1; j_gene: TRBJ1-4; abundance: many; len: 14; v_gene: TRBV2
CDR3nt: TGTGCCAGCAGCTTAGGGGGGACCGTCGGCTATGGCTACACCTTC; CDR3aa: CASSLGGTVGYGYTF; d_gene: .; j_gene: TRBJ1-2; abundance: .; len: 15; v_gene: TRBV7-9
CDR3nt: TGTGCCAGCGCGGTGTCAGGGGGTAATTCACCCCTCCACTTT; CDR3aa: CASAVSGGNSPLHF; d_gene: TRBD1; j_gene: TRBJ1-6; abundance: .; len: 14; v_gene: TRBV2
CDR3nt: TGTGCCAGCGACAGGGGGAACTATGGCTACACCTTC; CDR3aa: CASDRGNYGYTF; d_gene: TRBD1; j_gene: TRBJ1-2; abundance: many; len: 12; v_gene: TRBV7-2
CDR3nt: TGCAGCGTTGGTGTAGGGACGAACACCGGGGAGCTGTTTTTT; CDR3aa: CSVGVGTNTGELFF; d_gene: .; j_gene: TRBJ2-2; abundance: .; len: 14; v_gene: TRBV29-1
CDR3nt: TGTGCCACCAGCAGGACAGGGAGTAAAGATGAAAAACTGTTTTTT; CDR3aa: CATSRTGSKDEKLFF; d_gene: TRBD1; j_gene: TRBJ1-4; abundance: .; len: 15; v_gene: TRBV15
CDR3nt: TGCAGTGCTAGATCGACCCTTACGGGAGGCAGGTCCCTCCTACAGTACTTC; CDR3aa: CSARSTLTGGRSLLQYF; d_gene: TRBD2; j_gene: TRBJ2-4; abundance: .; len: 17; v_gene: TRBV20-1
CDR3nt: TGTGCCAGCAGTGGGCTAGCGGGGCAAGAGACCCAGTACTTC; CDR3aa: CASSGLAGQETQYF; d_gene: TRBD2; j_gene: TRBJ2-5; abundance: many; len: 14; v_gene: TRBV25-1
CDR3nt: TGTGCCAGCAGCTTCCCTGACACTGAGGGCTACACCTTC; CDR3aa: CASSFPDTEGYTF; d_gene: .; j_gene: TRBJ1-2; abundance: .; len: 13; v_gene: TRBV7-9
CDR3nt: TGCAGTGGCGGGGGGAGCTATGGCTACACCTTC; CDR3aa: CSGGGSYGYTF; d_gene: .; j_gene: TRBJ1-2; abundance: few; len: 11; v_gene: TRBV20-1
CDR3nt: TGTGCCAGCAGCATACGGACAGGGGAAGGGTATGGCTACACCTTC; CDR3aa: CASSIRTGEGYGYTF; d_gene: TRBD1; j_gene: TRBJ1-2; abundance: .; len: 15; v_gene: TRBV4-2
CDR3nt: TGTGCCAGCAGCCTACACGAAGGGGCCTACGAGCAGTACTTC; CDR3aa: CASSLHEGAYEQYF; d_gene: .; j_gene: TRBJ2-7; abundance: .; len: 14; v_gene: TRBV7-3
CDR3nt: TGTGCCAGCAGCCCCCGGGAGGCGCACGAGCAGTACTTC; CDR3aa: CASSPREAHEQYF; d_gene: TRBD2; j_gene: TRBJ2-7; abundance: .; len: 13; v_gene: TRBV7-3
CDR3nt: TGTGCCAGCAGTCCCTGGGGCAGGGGGCCGACTGGAAACACCATATATTTT; CDR3aa: CASSPWGRGPTGNTIYF; d_gene: TRBD1; j_gene: TRBJ1-3; abundance: few; len: 17; v_gene: TRBV2
CDR3nt: TGTGCCAGCAGCTTGGCTGGACGGTCTGAAGCTTTCTTT; CDR3aa: CASSLAGRSEAFF; d_gene: .; j_gene: TRBJ1-1; abundance: many; len: 13; v_gene: TRBV7-9
CDR3nt: TGCAGCCAACAGCCGGGACAGGAGACTAACTATGGCTACACCTTC; CDR3aa: CSQQPGQETNYGYTF; d_gene: TRBD1; j_gene: TRBJ1-2; abundance: .; len: 15; v_gene: TRBV29-1
CDR3nt: TGTGCCAGCAGCCAAGATTTGAGTGAGGGGACCACCCCCCACGAGCAGTACTTC; CDR3aa: CASSQDLSEGTTPHEQYF; d_gene: .; j_gene: TRBJ2-7; abundance: .; len: 18; v_gene: TRBV25-1